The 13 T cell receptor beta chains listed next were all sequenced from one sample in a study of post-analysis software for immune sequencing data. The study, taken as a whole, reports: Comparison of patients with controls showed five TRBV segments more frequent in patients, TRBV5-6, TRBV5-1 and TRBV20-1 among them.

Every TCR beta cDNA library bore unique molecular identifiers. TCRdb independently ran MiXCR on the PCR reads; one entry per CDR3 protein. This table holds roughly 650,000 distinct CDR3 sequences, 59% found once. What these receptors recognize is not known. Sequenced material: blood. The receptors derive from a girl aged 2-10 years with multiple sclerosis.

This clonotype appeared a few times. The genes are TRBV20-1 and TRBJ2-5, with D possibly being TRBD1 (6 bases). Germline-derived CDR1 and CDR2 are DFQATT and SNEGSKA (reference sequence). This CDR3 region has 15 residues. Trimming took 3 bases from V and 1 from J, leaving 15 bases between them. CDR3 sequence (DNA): TGCAGTGCTAGGCAAGACAGGTTCTCCCAAGAGACCCAGTACTTC. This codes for CSARQDRFSQETQYF.

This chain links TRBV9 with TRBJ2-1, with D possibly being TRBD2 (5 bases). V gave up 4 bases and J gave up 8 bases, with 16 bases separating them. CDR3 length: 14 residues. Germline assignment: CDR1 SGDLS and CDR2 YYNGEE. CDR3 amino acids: CASSSRTGFDEQFF. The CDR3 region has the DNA TGTGCCAGCAGCTCTCGGACTGGTTTCGATGAGCAGTTCTTC. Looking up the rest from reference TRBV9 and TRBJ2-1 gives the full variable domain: DSGVTQTPKHLITATGQRVTLRCSPRSGDLSVYWYQQSLDQGLQFLIQYYNGEERAKGNILERFSAQQFPDLHSELNLSSLELGDSALYFCASSSRTGFDEQFFGPGTRLTVL.

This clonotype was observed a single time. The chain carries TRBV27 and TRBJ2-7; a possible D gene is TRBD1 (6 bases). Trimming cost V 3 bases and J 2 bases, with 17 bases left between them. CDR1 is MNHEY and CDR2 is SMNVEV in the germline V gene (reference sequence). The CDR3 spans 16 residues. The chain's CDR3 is CASSFIVSRGTYEQYF. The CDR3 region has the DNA TGTGCCAGCAGTTTTATTGTGAGCAGGGGAACCTACGAGCAGTACTTC.

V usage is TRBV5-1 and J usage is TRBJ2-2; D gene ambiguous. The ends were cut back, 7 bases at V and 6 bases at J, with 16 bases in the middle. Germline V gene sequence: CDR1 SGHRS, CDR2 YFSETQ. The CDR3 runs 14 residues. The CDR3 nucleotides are TGCGCCAGCGGGTCAGTGTGGGCTGCCGGGGAGCTGTTTTTT. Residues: CASGSVWAAGELFF.

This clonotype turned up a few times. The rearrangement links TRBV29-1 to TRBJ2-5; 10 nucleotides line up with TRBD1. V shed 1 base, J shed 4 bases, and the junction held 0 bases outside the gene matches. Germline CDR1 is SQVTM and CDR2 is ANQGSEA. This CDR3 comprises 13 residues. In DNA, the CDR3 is TGCAGCGTTGAAGGGACAGGGGGAGAGACCCAGTACTTC. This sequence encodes CSVEGTGGETQYF.

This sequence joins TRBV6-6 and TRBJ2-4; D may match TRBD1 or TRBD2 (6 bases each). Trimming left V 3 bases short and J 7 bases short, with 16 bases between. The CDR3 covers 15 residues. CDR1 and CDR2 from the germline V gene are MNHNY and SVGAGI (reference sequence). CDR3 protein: CASSYRGGLSNIQYF. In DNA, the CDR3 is TGTGCCAGCAGTTATCGAGGGGGGCTTAGCAACATTCAGTACTTC.

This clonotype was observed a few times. DNA of the CDR3: TGTGCCAGCAGTTACTCCAGGGGGCGTGACGAGCAGTACTTC. It translates to CASSYSRGRDEQYF. The genes are TRBV6-5 and TRBJ2-4; the match to TRBD1 covers 8 bases. With the DNA end fitting TRBJ2-7 better, the J assignment may be wrong. Germline V gives CDR1 MNHEY, CDR2 SVGAGI. The length of the CDR3 is 14 residues.

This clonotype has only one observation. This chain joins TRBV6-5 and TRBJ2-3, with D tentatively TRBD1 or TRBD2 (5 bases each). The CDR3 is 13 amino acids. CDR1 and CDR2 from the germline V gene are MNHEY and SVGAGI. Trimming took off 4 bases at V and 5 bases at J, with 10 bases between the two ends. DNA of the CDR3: TGTGCCAGCAGTTCCGGGGCTGAAGATACGCAGTATTTT. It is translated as CASSSGAEDTQYF.

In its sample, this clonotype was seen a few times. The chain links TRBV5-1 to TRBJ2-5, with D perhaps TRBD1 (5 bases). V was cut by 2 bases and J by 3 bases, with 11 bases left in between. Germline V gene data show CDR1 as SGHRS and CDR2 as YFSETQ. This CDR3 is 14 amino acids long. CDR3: CASSFTDRKETQYF. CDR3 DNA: TGCGCCAGCAGCTTTACTGACAGAAAAGAGACCCAGTACTTC.

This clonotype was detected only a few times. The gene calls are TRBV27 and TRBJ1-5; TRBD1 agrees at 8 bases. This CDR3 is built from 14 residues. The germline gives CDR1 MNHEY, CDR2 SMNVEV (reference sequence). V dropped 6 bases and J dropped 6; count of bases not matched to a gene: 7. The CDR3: CASRKQGVGQPQHF. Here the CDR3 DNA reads TGTGCCAGCAGGAAACAGGGGGTCGGTCAGCCCCAGCATTTT.

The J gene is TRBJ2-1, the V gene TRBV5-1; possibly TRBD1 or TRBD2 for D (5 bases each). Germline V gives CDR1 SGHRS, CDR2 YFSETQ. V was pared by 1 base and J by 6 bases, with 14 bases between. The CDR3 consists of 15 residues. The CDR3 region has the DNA TGCGCCAGCAGCTTGAGGGGCGCAGAGGGCAATGAGCAGTTCTTC. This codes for CASSLRGAEGNEQFF.

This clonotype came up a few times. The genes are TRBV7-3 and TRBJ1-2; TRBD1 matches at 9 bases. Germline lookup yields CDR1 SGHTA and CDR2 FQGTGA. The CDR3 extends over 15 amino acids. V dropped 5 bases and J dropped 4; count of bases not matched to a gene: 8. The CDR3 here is CASSPTGGQGYGYTF. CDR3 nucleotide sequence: TGTGCCAGCAGCCCTACAGGGGGCCAGGGCTATGGCTACACCTTC.

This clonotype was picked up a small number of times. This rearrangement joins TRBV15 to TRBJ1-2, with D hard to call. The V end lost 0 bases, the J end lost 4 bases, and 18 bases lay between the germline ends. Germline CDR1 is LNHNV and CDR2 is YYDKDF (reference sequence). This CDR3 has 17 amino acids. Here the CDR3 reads CATSRDRRAVLSYGYTF. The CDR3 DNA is TGTGCCACCAGCAGAGATAGGCGGGCCGTCCTTTCCTATGGCTACACCTTC.